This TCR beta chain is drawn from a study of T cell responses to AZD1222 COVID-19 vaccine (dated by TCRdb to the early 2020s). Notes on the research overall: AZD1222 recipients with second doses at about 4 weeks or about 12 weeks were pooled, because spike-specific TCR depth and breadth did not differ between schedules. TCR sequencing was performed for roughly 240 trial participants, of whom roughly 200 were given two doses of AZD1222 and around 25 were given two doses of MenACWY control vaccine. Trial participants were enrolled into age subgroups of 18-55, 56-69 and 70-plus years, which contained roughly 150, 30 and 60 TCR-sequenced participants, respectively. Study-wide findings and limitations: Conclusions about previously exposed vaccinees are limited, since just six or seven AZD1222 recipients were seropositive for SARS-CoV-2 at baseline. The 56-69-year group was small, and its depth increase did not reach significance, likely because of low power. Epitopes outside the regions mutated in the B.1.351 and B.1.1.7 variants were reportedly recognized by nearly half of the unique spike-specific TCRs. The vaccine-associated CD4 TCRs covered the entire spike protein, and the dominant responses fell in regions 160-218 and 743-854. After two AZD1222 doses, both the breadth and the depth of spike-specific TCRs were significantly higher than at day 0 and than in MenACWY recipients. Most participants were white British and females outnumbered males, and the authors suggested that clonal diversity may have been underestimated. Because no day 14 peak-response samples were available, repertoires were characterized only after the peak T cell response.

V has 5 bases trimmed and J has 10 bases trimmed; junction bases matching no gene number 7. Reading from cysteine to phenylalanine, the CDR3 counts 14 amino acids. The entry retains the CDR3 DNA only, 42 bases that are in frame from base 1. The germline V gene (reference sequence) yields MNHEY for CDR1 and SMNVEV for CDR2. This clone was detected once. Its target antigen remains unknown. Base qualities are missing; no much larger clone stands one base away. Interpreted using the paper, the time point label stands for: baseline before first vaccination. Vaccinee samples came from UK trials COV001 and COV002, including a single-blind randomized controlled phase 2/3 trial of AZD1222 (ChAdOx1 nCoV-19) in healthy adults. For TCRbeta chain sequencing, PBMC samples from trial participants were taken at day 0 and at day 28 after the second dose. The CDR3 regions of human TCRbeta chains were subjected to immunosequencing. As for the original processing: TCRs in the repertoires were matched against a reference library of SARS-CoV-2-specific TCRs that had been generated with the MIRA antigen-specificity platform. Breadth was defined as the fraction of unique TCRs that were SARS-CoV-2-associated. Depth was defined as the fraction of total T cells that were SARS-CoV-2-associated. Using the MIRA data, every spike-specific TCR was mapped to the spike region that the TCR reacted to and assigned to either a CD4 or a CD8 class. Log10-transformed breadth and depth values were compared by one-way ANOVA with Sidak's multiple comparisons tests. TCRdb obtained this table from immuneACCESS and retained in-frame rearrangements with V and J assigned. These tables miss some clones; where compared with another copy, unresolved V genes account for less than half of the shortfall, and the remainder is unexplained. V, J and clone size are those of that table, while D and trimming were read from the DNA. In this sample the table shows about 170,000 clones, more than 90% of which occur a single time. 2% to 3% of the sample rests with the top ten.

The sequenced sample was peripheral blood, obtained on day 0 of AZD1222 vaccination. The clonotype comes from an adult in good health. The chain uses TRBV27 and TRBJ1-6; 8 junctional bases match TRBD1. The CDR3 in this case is CASSRLQGESPLHF. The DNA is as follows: TGTGCCAGCAGTCGTCTACAGGGGGAATCACCCCTCCACTTT.